The rows below give T cell receptor beta chains drawn from one sample of a study of cytomegalovirus exposure and HLA in healthy donors. TCRdb's copy holds only in-frame clones and misses some; the assay was immunoSEQ multiplex PCR. The profile shows about 140,000 clones, over 60% of them singletons. Sequenced: PBMCs. These receptors all come from a woman aged 30 to 39 in good health and CMV-seronegative. CDR3s include the opening cysteine and the closing phenylalanine or tryptophan. Each record gives: V gene, clone size, J gene, D gene, CDR3 DNA, CDR3 protein. D genes are given only for firm matches. Clone size is stated in some rows and not others, as once, few, many or a class when expanded.

>TRBV10-2|once|TRBJ1-2|.
TGCGCCAGCAGTGAGTCGACAGTCTATGGCTACACCTTC
CASSESTVYGYTF
>TRBV20-1|.|TRBJ1-2|.
TGCAGTGCTCGTGACAGCTATGGCTACACCTTC
CSARDSYGYTF
>TRBV5-1|.|TRBJ2-3|TRBD1
TGCGCCAGCAGTCGACAGGGCTCAGATACGCAGTATTTT
CASSRQGSDTQYF
>TRBV9|.|TRBJ2-7|TRBD1
TGTGCCAGCAGCCCCAGGACAGGGACCATCTACGAGCAGTACTTC
CASSPRTGTIYEQYF
>TRBV12-5|.|TRBJ1-2|.
TGTGCTAGTGGTTCGGAACTCGGGGGGAACTATGGCTACACCTTC
CASGSELGGNYGYTF
>TRBV15|few|TRBJ1-1|.
TGTGCCACCAGCATGCTGAGGAACACTGAAGCTTTCTTT
CATSMLRNTEAFF
>TRBV6-6|.|TRBJ2-3|.
TGTGCCAGCAGTTACGCCCGAAGGGGCCACACAGATACGCAGTATTTT
CASSYARRGHTDTQYF
>TRBV6-1|.|TRBJ1-5|.
TGTGCCAGCAGGCCCGCGAGCAATCAGCCCCAGCATTTT
CASRPASNQPQHF
>TRBV5-1|.|TRBJ1-1|.
TGCGCCAGCAGCCCGGGACTGCTGAACACTGAAGCTTTCTTT
CASSPGLLNTEAFF
>TRBV7-3|.|TRBJ2-7|.
TGTGCCAGCAGCTTTCGGGGGGCAGGGATCTACGAGCAGTACTTC
CASSFRGAGIYEQYF
>TRBV18|.|TRBJ1-6|.
TGTGCCAGCTCACCAAAGACAGGTGGCTCACCCCTCCACTTT
CASSPKTGGSPLHF
>TRBV7-2|.|TRBJ1-2|.
TGTGCCAGCAGCCCCCAGACAGGCTTAGACTACACCTTC
CASSPQTGLDYTF
>TRBV28|.|TRBJ2-7|.
TGTGCCAGCATTCCTGGGGGGACCCCCTACGAGCAGTACTTC
CASIPGGTPYEQYF
>TRBV4-3|medium-sized|TRBJ1-6|.
TGCGCCAGCAGCCAAGGGGCAGGGAAAAATTCACCCCTCCACTTT
CASSQGAGKNSPLHF
>TRBV19|.|TRBJ2-5|TRBD2
TGTGCCAGTAGTGCAACCCTCGGACTAGCGGGGGGGCAAGAGACCCAGTACTTC
CASSATLGLAGGQETQYF
>TRBV25-1|.|TRBJ1-1|.
TGTGCCAGCAGTGGGCGGATTGAAGCTTTCTTT
CASSGRIEAFF
>TRBV11-1|few|TRBJ1-3|.
TGTGCCAGCAGCTTCGAGGACACCATATATTTT
CASSFEDTIYF
>TRBV15|.|TRBJ1-1|.
TGTGCCACCAGCGTCCGGGGGAACACTGAAGCTTTCTTT
CATSVRGNTEAFF
>TRBV5-1|.|TRBJ2-1|TRBD2
TGCGCCAGCAGAAAAGGGACTAGCGTCGTCCCGGAGCAGTTCTTC
CASRKGTSVVPEQFF
>TRBV27|.|TRBJ1-2|.
TGTGCCAGCAGCCTAGGGGCAGACTATGGCTACACCTTC
CASSLGADYGYTF
>TRBV6-5|.|TRBJ2-7|TRBD1
TGTGCCAGCAGTTACTCGGGCAGGGGGTTCGACGAGCAGTACTTC
CASSYSGRGFDEQYF
>TRBV27|.|TRBJ2-3|TRBD2
TGTGCCAGCGGGCGGGGGTTAGACACAGATACGCAGTATTTT
CASGRGLDTDTQYF
>TRBV5-1|.|TRBJ2-1|TRBD2
TGCGCCAGCAGCCAAGGACTAGCGACTAACAATGAGCAGTTCTTC
CASSQGLATNNEQFF
>TRBV5-1|.|TRBJ1-2|.
TGCGCCAGCAGCCAGGGTTACTATGGCTACACCTTC
CASSQGYYGYTF